The clone carrying this T cell receptor (beta chain) was detected many times. TCRdb recomputed calls from the RACE reads with MiXCR, one row per CDR3 protein. The data contain under 300,000 distinct CDR3 sequences, almost 8% of them seen just once; the ten biggest clones take up roughly 1.2%. There are 15 residues in the CDR3. The germline V gene has CDR1 SEHNR and CDR2 FQNEAQ (reference sequence). Deletions cut 1 base from V and 6 bases from J, with 13 bases between. These data originate in a study of human T cells and chemical hapten exposure. Across the whole study: Donors were sensitized with 2% DPC on the upper inner arm.

The time point was: pre-sensitization, week 0. Treatment specified: therapeutic diphenylcyclopropenone sensitization with weekly scalp DPC. The chain links TRBV7-9 to TRBJ2-4; D gene uncertain. The source was whole blood, collected in connection with sensitization to the hapten diphenylcyclopropenone (DPC). The sequence was collected from a man between 18 and 29 years old with alopecia areata. Some clones in this sample may be carry-over from other donors' samples. This CDR3 reads CASSLVGKGLNIQYF. In DNA, the CDR3 is TGTGCCAGCAGCTTAGTCGGAAAGGGCCTAAACATTCAGTACTTC.